This record looks at one T cell receptor (beta chain) sequence and its context. This entry comes from a study of blood T cell repertoires in COVID-19. Some clones are missing from TCRdb's copy, which holds only in-frame ones; the method was immunoSEQ multiplex PCR. Of roughly 200,000 clones listed, more than 80% are singletons. The participants were between roughly 18 and 100 years old and came from fewer than 25 US areas. Germline loops: CDR1 SEHNR, CDR2 FQNEAQ (reference sequence). V lost 5 bases and J 2 bases, leaving 13 bases between the germline ends. This CDR3 spans 14 amino acids. The rearrangement links TRBV7-9 to TRBJ2-7; possible D gene TRBD1, 6 bases. This sequence was found in a man aged 30-40 years who had recovered from COVID-19. The sample comprised PBMCs or T cells enriched from blood (not recorded which). CDR3 amino acids: CASSGDTVTYEQYF. The CDR3 DNA reads as TGTGCCAGCAGCGGGGACACTGTTACCTACGAGCAGTACTTC.